Described below is a single T cell receptor (beta chain) sequence and its context. Its target is unknown. These data are taken from a study of regulatory dendritic cells for organ transplantation. Allogeneic regulatory or mature dendritic cells were co-cultured for less than six days with CFSE-labeled sorted T cells at 1:10. Clones were sequenced by immunoSEQ multiplex PCR, and TCRdb holds only the in-frame ones, with some missing. The sample shows 12,000 or so clones, 62% of them seen only once. Regarding the study as a whole: Naive CD4+ and CD8+ repertoires were highly diverse; memory CD8+ was most oligoclonal.

CDR3 size: 15 residues. The germline V gene encodes CDR1 MDHEN and CDR2 SYDVKM. V lost 7 bases, J lost 0 bases, and 7 bases stayed unmatched. Input material: naive CD8+ T cells from blood cultured with dendritic cells. Regarding subset: CD45RA+ naive T cells. The chain carries TRBV28 and TRBJ2-3; 7 bases map to TRBD2. The TCR sequence derives from a human donor in good health. The CDR3 DNA reads TGTGCCAGCACCGGGGGGACTACTAGCACAGATACGCAGTATTTT. It translates to CASTGGTTSTDTQYF.